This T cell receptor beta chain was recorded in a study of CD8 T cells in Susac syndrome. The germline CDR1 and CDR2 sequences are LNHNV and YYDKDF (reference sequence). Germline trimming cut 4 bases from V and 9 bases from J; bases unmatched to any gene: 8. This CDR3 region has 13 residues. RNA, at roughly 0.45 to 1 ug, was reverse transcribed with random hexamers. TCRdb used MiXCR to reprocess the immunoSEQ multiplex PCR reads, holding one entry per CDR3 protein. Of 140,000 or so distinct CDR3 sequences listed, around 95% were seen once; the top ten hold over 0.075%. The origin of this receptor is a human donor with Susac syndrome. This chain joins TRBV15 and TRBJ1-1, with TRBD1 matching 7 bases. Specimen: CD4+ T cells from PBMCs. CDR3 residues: CATSTTGTVKAFF. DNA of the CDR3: TGTGCCACCAGCACTACCGGGACAGTCAAAGCTTTCTTT. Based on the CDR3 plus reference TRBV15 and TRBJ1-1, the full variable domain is DAMVIQNPRYQVTQFGKPVTLSCSQTLNHNVMYWYQQKSSQAPKLLFHYYDKDFNNEADTPDNFQSRRPNTSFCFLDIRSPGLGDTAMYLCATSTTGTVKAFFGQGTRLTVV.